This is a list of T cell receptor beta chains from one sample in a study of human T cells and chemical hapten exposure. MiXCR, run by TCRdb on the RACE reads, gives a single entry per CDR3 protein. The table lists 80,000 to 100,000 distinct CDR3 sequences, 10% of them singletons, with 5% in the top ten. This material consisted of whole blood, taken in connection with sensitization to the hapten diphenylcyclopropenone (DPC). The receptors shown here come from a woman between 45 and 65 years old with alopecia areata. Some clones in this sample may be carry-over from other donors' samples. Each CDR3 is given with its conserved first and last residue. Each record gives: clone size, V gene, J gene, D gene, CDR3 protein, CDR3 DNA. D genes are given only for firm matches. Rows may omit the clone size; those that give it use once, few, many or a size class.

clone size: many; V gene: TRBV7-8; J gene: TRBJ1-5; D gene: TRBD1; CDR3 protein: CASSLGITGGNSNQPQHF; CDR3 DNA: TGTGCCAGCAGCTTAGGCATCACAGGGGGAAATAGCAATCAGCCCCAGCATTTT
clone size: many; V gene: TRBV29-1; J gene: TRBJ2-1; D gene: TRBD1; CDR3 protein: CSVVGGDRAYNEQFF; CDR3 DNA: TGCAGCGTTGTGGGGGGGGACAGGGCCTACAATGAGCAGTTCTTC
clone size: -; V gene: TRBV7-9; J gene: TRBJ1-5; D gene: -; CDR3 protein: CASSSGTVQGQPQHF; CDR3 DNA: TGTGCCAGCAGCTCTGGGACTGTCCAGGGTCAGCCCCAGCATTTT
clone size: few; V gene: TRBV7-9; J gene: TRBJ2-1; D gene: TRBD2; CDR3 protein: CASSSGRAYYNEQFF; CDR3 DNA: TGTGCCAGCAGCTCTGGGAGGGCCTACTACAATGAGCAGTTCTTC
clone size: many; V gene: TRBV7-9; J gene: TRBJ2-2; D gene: -; CDR3 protein: CASRKRSTSNTGELFF; CDR3 DNA: TGTGCCAGCAGAAAAAGGAGCACATCGAACACCGGGGAGCTGTTTTTT
clone size: -; V gene: TRBV27; J gene: TRBJ1-1; D gene: -; CDR3 protein: CASSLAVRNTEAFF; CDR3 DNA: TGTGCCAGCAGTTTGGCAGTCCGGAACACTGAAGCTTTCTTT
clone size: -; V gene: TRBV7-9; J gene: TRBJ2-1; D gene: -; CDR3 protein: CASSPDPSSYNEQFF; CDR3 DNA: TGTGCCAGCAGCCCGGACCCGAGCTCCTACAATGAGCAGTTCTTC
clone size: many; V gene: TRBV20-1; J gene: TRBJ1-6; D gene: -; CDR3 protein: CSASGRSSYNSPLHF; CDR3 DNA: TGCAGTGCTAGCGGCCGAAGCTCCTATAATTCACCCCTCCACTTT
clone size: -; V gene: TRBV5-6; J gene: TRBJ2-3; D gene: -; CDR3 protein: CASSLMRGVSDTQYF; CDR3 DNA: TGTGCCAGCAGCTTGATGCGCGGGGTCTCAGATACGCAGTATTTT
clone size: many; V gene: TRBV27; J gene: TRBJ2-1; D gene: -; CDR3 protein: CASSPVIAHTHNEQFF; CDR3 DNA: TGTGCCAGCAGTCCCGTGATCGCTCACACACACAATGAGCAGTTCTTC
clone size: few; V gene: TRBV9; J gene: TRBJ1-5; D gene: -; CDR3 protein: CASSGGKSNQPQHF; CDR3 DNA: TGTGCCAGCAGCGGCGGGAAATCCAATCAGCCCCAGCATTTT
clone size: many; V gene: TRBV15; J gene: TRBJ1-1; D gene: -; CDR3 protein: CATSRRTVMNTEAFF; CDR3 DNA: TGTGCCACCAGCAGGAGGACGGTGATGAACACTGAAGCTTTCTTT
clone size: few; V gene: TRBV4-1; J gene: TRBJ2-7; D gene: -; CDR3 protein: CASSRDHSSYEQYF; CDR3 DNA: TGCGCCAGCAGCCGTGACCACAGCTCCTACGAGCAGTACTTC
clone size: -; V gene: TRBV18; J gene: TRBJ2-5; D gene: -; CDR3 protein: CASSRRAEETQYF; CDR3 DNA: TGTGCCAGCTCCCGAAGGGCAGAAGAGACCCAGTACTTC
clone size: -; V gene: TRBV20-1; J gene: TRBJ2-1; D gene: -; CDR3 protein: CSALKSDEQFF; CDR3 DNA: TGCAGTGCGTTAAAAAGCGACGAGCAGTTCTTC
clone size: many; V gene: TRBV7-9; J gene: TRBJ2-7; D gene: -; CDR3 protein: CASSLGTSQTYEQYF; CDR3 DNA: TGTGCCAGCAGCTTAGGCACTAGCCAGACCTACGAGCAGTACTTC
clone size: few; V gene: TRBV29-1; J gene: TRBJ1-1; D gene: -; CDR3 protein: CSVQEVEGTEAFF; CDR3 DNA: TGCAGCGTTCAAGAGGTTGAGGGGACTGAAGCTTTCTTT
clone size: -; V gene: TRBV7-9; J gene: TRBJ1-4; D gene: -; CDR3 protein: CASSQQPGRTLTNEKLFF; CDR3 DNA: TGTGCCAGCAGCCAACAACCGGGACGGACCCTAACTAATGAAAAACTGTTTTTT
clone size: many; V gene: TRBV2; J gene: TRBJ1-1; D gene: -; CDR3 protein: CASSEWQENTEAFF; CDR3 DNA: TGTGCCAGCAGTGAATGGCAGGAGAACACTGAAGCTTTCTTT
clone size: -; V gene: TRBV14; J gene: TRBJ2-2; D gene: TRBD2; CDR3 protein: CASSHGGRANTGELFF; CDR3 DNA: TGTGCCAGCAGCCATGGCGGGAGGGCGAACACCGGGGAGCTGTTTTTT
clone size: many; V gene: TRBV29-1; J gene: TRBJ1-2; D gene: -; CDR3 protein: CSVSGQGYTF; CDR3 DNA: TGCAGCGTTTCCGGGCAGGGCTACACCTTC
clone size: -; V gene: TRBV20-1; J gene: TRBJ1-6; D gene: -; CDR3 protein: CSARDRWGSPLHF; CDR3 DNA: TGCAGTGCTAGAGATCGGTGGGGTTCACCCCTCCACTTT
clone size: many; V gene: TRBV29-1; J gene: TRBJ2-7; D gene: TRBD1; CDR3 protein: CSVRPGQSSVYEQYF; CDR3 DNA: TGCAGCGTTCGACCGGGACAGTCTTCCGTCTACGAGCAGTACTTC
clone size: -; V gene: TRBV6-5; J gene: TRBJ1-5; D gene: -; CDR3 protein: CASSRQFSNQPQHF; CDR3 DNA: TGTGCCAGCAGCCGACAGTTTAGCAATCAGCCCCAGCATTTT
clone size: -; V gene: TRBV11-2; J gene: TRBJ2-7; D gene: -; CDR3 protein: CASSFSPVSTYEQYF; CDR3 DNA: TGTGCCAGCAGCTTCAGTCCAGTCTCGACCTACGAGCAGTACTTC
clone size: few; V gene: TRBV9; J gene: TRBJ2-5; D gene: -; CDR3 protein: CASSVAGRIETQYF; CDR3 DNA: TGTGCCAGCAGCGTAGCGGGCAGGATTGAGACCCAGTACTTC
clone size: few; V gene: TRBV12-3/TRBV12-4; J gene: TRBJ2-2; D gene: TRBD2; CDR3 protein: CASSLSGTSGAGELFF; CDR3 DNA: TGTGCCAGCAGTTTATCCGGGACTAGCGGTGCCGGGGAGCTGTTTTTT
clone size: many; V gene: TRBV14; J gene: TRBJ2-5; D gene: -; CDR3 protein: CASSQEGRGETQYF; CDR3 DNA: TGTGCCAGCAGCCAAGAAGGCAGGGGAGAGACCCAGTACTTC
clone size: many; V gene: TRBV7-2; J gene: TRBJ2-1; D gene: TRBD2; CDR3 protein: CASSPGGLAGGDEQFF; CDR3 DNA: TGTGCCAGCAGCCCGGGAGGGCTAGCGGGGGGGGATGAGCAGTTCTTC
clone size: many; V gene: TRBV20-1; J gene: TRBJ2-2; D gene: TRBD2; CDR3 protein: CSAPTSGRARGGELFF; CDR3 DNA: TGCAGTGCCCCCACTAGCGGGAGGGCCCGAGGCGGGGAGCTGTTTTTT
clone size: -; V gene: TRBV29-1; J gene: TRBJ1-1; D gene: -; CDR3 protein: CSVEVRGSPNTEAFF; CDR3 DNA: TGCAGCGTTGAGGTCCGGGGGAGCCCTAACACTGAAGCTTTCTTT
clone size: -; V gene: TRBV2; J gene: TRBJ1-5; D gene: -; CDR3 protein: CASRAGENSNQPQHF; CDR3 DNA: TGTGCCAGCAGGGCCGGGGAAAATAGCAATCAGCCCCAGCATTTT
clone size: few; V gene: TRBV19; J gene: TRBJ2-3; D gene: -; CDR3 protein: CASMGGAASRNTQYF; CDR3 DNA: TGTGCCAGTATGGGGGGAGCGGCCTCCCGAAATACGCAGTATTTT
clone size: -; V gene: TRBV4-3; J gene: TRBJ1-2; D gene: -; CDR3 protein: CASSQGVQGGYGYTF; CDR3 DNA: TGCGCCAGCAGCCAAGGGGTCCAGGGTGGCTATGGCTACACCTTC
clone size: many; V gene: TRBV27; J gene: TRBJ2-1; D gene: TRBD2; CDR3 protein: CASSLSVASGGSWKQFF; CDR3 DNA: TGTGCCAGCAGTTTATCGGTGGCTAGCGGGGGGTCGTGGAAGCAGTTCTTC
clone size: few; V gene: TRBV19; J gene: TRBJ2-1; D gene: TRBD2; CDR3 protein: CASSSPPGLAGPGNYNEQFF; CDR3 DNA: TGTGCCAGTAGCTCACCTCCGGGACTAGCGGGACCAGGCAACTACAATGAGCAGTTCTTC
clone size: few; V gene: TRBV18; J gene: TRBJ2-2; D gene: TRBD2; CDR3 protein: CASSPAGLAANTGELFF; CDR3 DNA: TGTGCCAGCTCACCAGCGGGACTAGCGGCCAACACCGGGGAGCTGTTTTTT
clone size: -; V gene: TRBV20-1; J gene: TRBJ2-3; D gene: -; CDR3 protein: CSAWTPQTDTQYF; CDR3 DNA: TGCAGTGCTTGGACGCCCCAAACAGATACGCAGTATTTT
clone size: few; V gene: TRBV7-2; J gene: TRBJ2-3; D gene: -; CDR3 protein: CASSLVLVVDTQYF; CDR3 DNA: TGTGCCAGCAGCTTAGTCCTGGTTGTGGATACGCAGTATTTT
clone size: few; V gene: TRBV15; J gene: TRBJ2-5; D gene: -; CDR3 protein: CATSRDRASQETQYF; CDR3 DNA: TGTGCCACCAGCAGAGATCGGGCCAGTCAAGAGACCCAGTACTTC
clone size: many; V gene: TRBV5-1; J gene: TRBJ1-1; D gene: -; CDR3 protein: CASSTRESDTEALF; CDR3 DNA: TGCGCCAGCAGCACAAGGGAGAGTGACACTGAAGCTCTCTTT